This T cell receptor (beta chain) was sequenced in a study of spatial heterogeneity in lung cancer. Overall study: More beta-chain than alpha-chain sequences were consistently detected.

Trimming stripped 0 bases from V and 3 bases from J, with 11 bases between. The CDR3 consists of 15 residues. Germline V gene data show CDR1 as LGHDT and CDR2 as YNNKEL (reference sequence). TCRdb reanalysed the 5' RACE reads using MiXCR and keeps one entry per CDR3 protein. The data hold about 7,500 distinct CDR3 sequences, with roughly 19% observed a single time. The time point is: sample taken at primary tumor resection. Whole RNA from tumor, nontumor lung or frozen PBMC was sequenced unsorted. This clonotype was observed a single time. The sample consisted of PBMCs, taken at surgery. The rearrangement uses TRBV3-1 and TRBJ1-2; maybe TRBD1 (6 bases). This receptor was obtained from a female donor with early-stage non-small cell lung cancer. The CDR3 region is CASSQDPDRHYGYTF. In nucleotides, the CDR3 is TGTGCCAGCAGCCAAGACCCCGACAGGCACTATGGCTACACCTTC.